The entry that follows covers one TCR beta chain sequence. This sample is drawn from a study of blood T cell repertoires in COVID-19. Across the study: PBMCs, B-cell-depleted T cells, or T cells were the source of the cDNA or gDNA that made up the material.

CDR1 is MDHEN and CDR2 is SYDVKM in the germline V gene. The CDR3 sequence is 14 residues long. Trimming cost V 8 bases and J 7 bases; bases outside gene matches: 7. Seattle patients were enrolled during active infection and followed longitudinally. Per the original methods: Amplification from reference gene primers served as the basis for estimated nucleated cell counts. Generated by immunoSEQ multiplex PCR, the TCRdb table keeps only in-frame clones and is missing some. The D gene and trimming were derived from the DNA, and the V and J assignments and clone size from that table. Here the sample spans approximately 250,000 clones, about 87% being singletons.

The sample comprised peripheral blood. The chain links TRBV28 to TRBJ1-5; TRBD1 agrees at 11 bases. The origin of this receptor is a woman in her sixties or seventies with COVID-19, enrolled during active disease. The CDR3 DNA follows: TGTGCCAGCGCGGGGACAGGGGGTAGCCAGCCCCAGCATTTT. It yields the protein CASAGTGGSQPQHF. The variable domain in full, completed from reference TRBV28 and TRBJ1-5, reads DVKVTQSSRYLVKRTGEKVFLECVQDMDHENMFWYRQDPGLGLRLIYFSYDVKMKEKGDIPEGYSVSREKKERFSLILESASTNQTSMYLCASAGTGGSQPQHFGDGTRLSIL.